This T cell receptor beta chain originates from a study of T cells in localized non-small cell lung cancer. V was cut by 2 bases and J by 6 bases, with 11 bases left in between. Per germline, CDR1 MNHNY and CDR2 SVGAGI (reference sequence). The length of the CDR3 is 13 residues. This clone was seen more than once but under ten times. Clones were sequenced by immunoSEQ multiplex PCR, and TCRdb holds only the in-frame ones, with some missing. The sample yields tens of thousands of clones, roughly 80% seen once. This chain joins TRBV6-6 and TRBJ2-7, with D possibly matching TRBD1 (5 bases). The input for sequencing was peripheral blood, taken before any cancer treatment. This TCR was recovered from a male donor at least 60 years old with stage III squamous cell lung carcinoma. The CDR3 is CASSYPSGREQYF. The DNA of the CDR3 is TGTGCCAGCAGTTACCCGTCAGGGCGCGAGCAGTACTTC.